Reported below is one TCR beta chain. This entry is derived from a study of technical replicates of blood from a handful of donors. TCRdb keeps only in-frame clones here, not all; method: immunoSEQ multiplex PCR. The data hold 70,000 to 95,000 clones, with 97% observed a single time. The CDR3 loop spans 15 amino acids. V shed 0 bases, J shed 5 bases, and the junction held 6 bases outside the gene matches. Germline values: CDR1 MNHEY, CDR2 SVGAGI. The sample was T cells isolated from PBMCs. The J gene is TRBJ2-5, the V gene TRBV6-5, with TRBD2 matching 7 bases. The clonotype comes from a human donor in good health. This chain's CDR3 is CASSYSIQGGETQYF. CDR3 coding DNA: TGTGCCAGCAGTTACTCTATTCAGGGAGGGGAGACCCAGTACTTC.